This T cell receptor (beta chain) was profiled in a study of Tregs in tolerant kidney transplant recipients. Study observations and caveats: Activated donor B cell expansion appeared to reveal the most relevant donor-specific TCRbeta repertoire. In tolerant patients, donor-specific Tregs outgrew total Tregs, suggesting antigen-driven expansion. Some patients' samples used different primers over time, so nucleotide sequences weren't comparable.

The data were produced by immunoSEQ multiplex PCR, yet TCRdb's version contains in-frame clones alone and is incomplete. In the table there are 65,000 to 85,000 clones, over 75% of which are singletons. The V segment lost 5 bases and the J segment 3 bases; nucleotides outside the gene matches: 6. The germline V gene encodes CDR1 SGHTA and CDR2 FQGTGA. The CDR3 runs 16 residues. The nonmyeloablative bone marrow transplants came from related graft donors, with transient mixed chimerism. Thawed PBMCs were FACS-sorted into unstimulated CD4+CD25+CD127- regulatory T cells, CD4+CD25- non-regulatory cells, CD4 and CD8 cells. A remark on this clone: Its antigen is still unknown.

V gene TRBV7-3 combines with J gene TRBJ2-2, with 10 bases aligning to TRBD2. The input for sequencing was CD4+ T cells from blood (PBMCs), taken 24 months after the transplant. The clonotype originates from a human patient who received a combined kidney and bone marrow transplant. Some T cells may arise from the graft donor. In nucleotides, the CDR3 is TGTGCCAGCAGCCCCATAGCGGGAGGTCACACCGGGGAGCTGTTTTTT. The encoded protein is CASSPIAGGHTGELFF.